This T cell receptor beta chain is drawn from a study of regulatory dendritic cells for organ transplantation. Study overall: Dendritic cell cultures received LPS on day 6.

For this clone: What it recognizes is unknown.

The germline V gene has CDR1 LNHNV and CDR2 YYDKDF (reference sequence). The CDR3 consists of 15 residues. V was cut by 4 bases and J by 5 bases, with 17 bases left in between. Study-level findings and limits: Naive T cells showed high diversity, memory cells less, memory CD8+ least.

The repertoire was sequenced with immunoSEQ multiplex PCR; TCRdb's copy has only in-frame clones and lacks some. The sample shows about 20,000 clones, approximately 85% of them seen only once. Sorted T cells were CFSE-labeled and cultured five to six days with allogeneic regulatory or mature dendritic cells at 1:10. Memory T cells were CD45RO+, naive were CD45RA+, sorted by FACS. The rearrangement links TRBV15 to TRBJ2-5; no clear D gene. Sequencing was done on a sample of naive CD4+ T cells from blood cultured with regulatory dendritic cells. The subset denotes: CD45RA+ naive T cells. The sequence was obtained from a human donor in good health. CDR3 bases: TGTGCCACCAGCACAGATAGAACTACCCGTGAGACCCAGTACTTC. It specifies CATSTDRTTRETQYF.